This T cell receptor beta chain comes out of a study of molecular identifiers for immune sequencing clone quantification (dated by TCRdb to 2016 to 2019). Context from the whole study: In a replicate experiment, RNA from about 19,000 or 110,000 naive CD8 T cells was split into five aliquots, four of which were sequenced. CD8 T cells were used in a methods study to benchmark molecular-identifier clustering-based TCR repertoire sequencing (MIDCIRS) and TCR RNA copy counting. Points the paper makes about the study in general: The naive libraries included spiked-in Jurkat TCR RNA (approximately 11 copies' worth), and this RNA is not part of the donor repertoire. Spiked-in Jurkat TCR RNA equivalent to a single cell was reported to be detectable even among approximately 1 million naive CD8 T cells. Clones above 20 RNA copies held over 99% of molecules in CMV-specific effector cells but under 1% in naive cells. Identical TCR molecules sharing a barcode could cause highly expanded clone sizes to be underestimated. When barcode sub-clustering was left out, chimeric consensus sequences inflated TCR diversity, with chimeras reaching as high as 47%. Modeling estimated roughly 3 recovered TCR RNA copies per cell, compared with about 10 by digital PCR, which implies 25% to 30% capture efficiency.

About this clonotype itself: Its target antigen remains unknown. A much larger clone lies a single base off, so this may be a read error.

Libraries of naive CD8 T cells were built from anywhere between about 18,000 and 1,000,000 sorted cells, with 10%, 30% or 50% of the purified RNA used. Naive CD8 T cells, defined as CD8+CD4-CCR7+CD45RA+, were FACS-sorted into RLT Plus buffer on a BD FACSAria II. To test detection sensitivity, Jurkat RNA equivalent to more than eight TCR copies was spiked into samples of about 20,000-1,100,000 naive CD8 T cells. Enrichment of CD8 T cells was performed with RosetteSep CD8+ T Cell Enrichment Cocktail and Ficoll-Paque, after which ACK red cell lysis was carried out. The CDR3 contains 16 residues, cysteine and phenylalanine counted. The sequence is cut down to CDR3 DNA, 48 bases in frame from base 1. In the germline V gene, CDR1 corresponds to MDHEN and CDR2 to SYDVKM. Libraries were built with PCR. Data came from a NextSeq 500. Preparation of bulk TCR libraries followed a previously described approach, with the TCR primers listed in Table S5. Total RNA was purified with the Qiagen AllPrep DNA/RNA kit. Before analysis, reads from multiple sequencing runs of the same library were pooled. As for the original processing: Reads were retained only if their TCR constant sequence matched exactly, and those retained reads were trimmed to 150 nt and grouped according to their 12-nt molecular barcodes. Reads within each barcode group were sub-clustered using a 15% Levenshtein threshold, and quality-weighted consensus sequences were constructed for each RNA molecule. Non-functional sequences were discarded, and so were lower-count sequences lying one edit away from another sequence. On the basis of fitting two negative binomial distributions, barcode sub-clusters with fewer than 20% of the maximum read count were discarded. The public reads were reprocessed in TCRdb via fastp at Q25 and MiXCR, keeping in-frame beta chains. Rows are unified per CDR3 protein, each entry keeping the most common DNA and genes. The V and J calls follow TCRdb's processing rather than the paper's. The sample records over 100,000 distinct CDR3 sequences, about 35% of which are singletons. Roughly 9.7% of the sample goes to the ten largest clones.

The V and J segments used are TRBV28 and TRBJ2-7, with 7 central nucleotides matching TRBD1. Material for sequencing was naive CD8+ T cells from blood, with Jurkat cell RNA spiked in. What the cell subset or site label conveys for this sample: FACS-sorted CD8+CD4-CCR7+CD45RA+ naive T cells. This TCR was recovered from a human donor in good health. Some libraries in this study had Jurkat cell RNA spiked in. The encoded CDR3 is CASTPEGTARSYVQYF. The DNA sequence reads TGTGCCAGCACCCCCGAAGGGACAGCACGCTCCTACGTGCAGTACTTC.